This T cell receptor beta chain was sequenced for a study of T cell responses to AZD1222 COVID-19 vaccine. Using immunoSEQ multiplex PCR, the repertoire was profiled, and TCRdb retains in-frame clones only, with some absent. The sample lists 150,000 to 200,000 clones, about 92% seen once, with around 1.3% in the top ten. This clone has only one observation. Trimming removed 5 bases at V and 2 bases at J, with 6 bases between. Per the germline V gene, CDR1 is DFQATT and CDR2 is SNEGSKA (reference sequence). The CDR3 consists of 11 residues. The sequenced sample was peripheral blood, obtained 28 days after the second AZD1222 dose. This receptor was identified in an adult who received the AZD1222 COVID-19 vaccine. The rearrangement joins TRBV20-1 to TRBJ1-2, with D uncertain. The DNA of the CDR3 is TGCAGTGCTCTCATAAACTATGGCTACACCTTC. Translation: CSALINYGYTF.